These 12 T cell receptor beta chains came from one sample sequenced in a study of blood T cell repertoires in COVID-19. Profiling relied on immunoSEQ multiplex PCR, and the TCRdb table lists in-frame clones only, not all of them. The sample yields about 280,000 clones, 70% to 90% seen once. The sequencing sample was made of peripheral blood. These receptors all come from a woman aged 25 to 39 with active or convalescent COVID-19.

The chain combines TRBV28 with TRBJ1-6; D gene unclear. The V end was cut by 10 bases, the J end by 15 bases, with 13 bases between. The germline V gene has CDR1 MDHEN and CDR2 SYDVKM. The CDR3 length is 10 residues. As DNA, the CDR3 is TGTGCCATATACCGCTATCGCCTCCACTTT. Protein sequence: CAIYRYRLHF.

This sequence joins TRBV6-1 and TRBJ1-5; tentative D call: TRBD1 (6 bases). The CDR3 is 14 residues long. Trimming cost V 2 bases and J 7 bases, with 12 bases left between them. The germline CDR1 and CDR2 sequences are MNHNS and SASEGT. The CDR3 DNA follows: TGTGCCAGCAGTGAACTCGGCAGGGGACAGCCCCAGCATTTT. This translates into CASSELGRGQPQHF.

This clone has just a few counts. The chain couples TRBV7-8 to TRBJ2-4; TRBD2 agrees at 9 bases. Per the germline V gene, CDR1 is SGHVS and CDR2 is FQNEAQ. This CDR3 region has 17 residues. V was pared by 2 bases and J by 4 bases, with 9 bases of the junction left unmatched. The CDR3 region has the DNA TGTGCCAGCAGCTTACTTTCCGGCGGGGGGGGAAAAAACATTCAGTACTTC. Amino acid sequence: CASSLLSGGGGKNIQYF.

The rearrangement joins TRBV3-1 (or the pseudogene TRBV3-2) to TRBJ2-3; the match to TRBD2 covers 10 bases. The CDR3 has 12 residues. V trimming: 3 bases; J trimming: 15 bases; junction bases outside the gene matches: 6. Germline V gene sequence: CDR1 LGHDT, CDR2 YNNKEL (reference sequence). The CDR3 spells CASSQSGTSVYF. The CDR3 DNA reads TGTGCCAGCAGCCAGTCCGGGACTAGCGTTTATTTT.

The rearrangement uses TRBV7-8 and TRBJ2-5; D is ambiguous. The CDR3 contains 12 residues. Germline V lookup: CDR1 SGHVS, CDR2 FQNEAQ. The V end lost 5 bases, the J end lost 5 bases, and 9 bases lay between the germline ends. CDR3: CASSPRVETQYF. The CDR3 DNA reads TGTGCCAGCAGCCCCCGGGTGGAGACCCAGTACTTC.

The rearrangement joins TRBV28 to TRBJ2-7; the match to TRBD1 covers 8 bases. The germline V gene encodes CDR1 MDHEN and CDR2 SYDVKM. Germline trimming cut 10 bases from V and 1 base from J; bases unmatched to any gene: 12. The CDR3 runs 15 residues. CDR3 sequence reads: CATLTEDRESYEQYF. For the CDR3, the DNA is TGTGCCACCCTAACGGAGGACAGGGAATCCTACGAGCAGTACTTC.

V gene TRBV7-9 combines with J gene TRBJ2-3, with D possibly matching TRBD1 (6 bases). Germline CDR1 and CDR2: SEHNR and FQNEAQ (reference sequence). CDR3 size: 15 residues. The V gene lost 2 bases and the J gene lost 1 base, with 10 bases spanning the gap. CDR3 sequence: CASSLFPGGTDTQYF. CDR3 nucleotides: TGTGCCAGCAGCTTATTCCCAGGGGGCACAGATACGCAGTATTTT.

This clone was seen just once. The DNA of the CDR3 is TGTGCCAGCAGCTTTATGAAGACAGGGGGCTCGGCTAACTATGGCTACACCTTC. This sequence encodes CASSFMKTGGSANYGYTF. The V and J genes are TRBV5-7 and TRBJ1-2; TRBD1 aligns across 10 bases. TRBV5-7 is known as an ORF, though its function is uncertain. The ends lost 2 bases at V and 0 bases at J; junction bases unmatched: 10. The CDR3 covers 18 residues.

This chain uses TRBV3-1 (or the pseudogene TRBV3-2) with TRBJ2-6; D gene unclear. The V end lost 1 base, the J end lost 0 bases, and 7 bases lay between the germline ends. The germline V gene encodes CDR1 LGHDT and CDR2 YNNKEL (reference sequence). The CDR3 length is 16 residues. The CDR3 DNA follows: TGTGCCAGCAGCCAAGTCCGGAGCTCTGGGGCCAACGTCCTGACTTTC. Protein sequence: CASSQVRSSGANVLTF.

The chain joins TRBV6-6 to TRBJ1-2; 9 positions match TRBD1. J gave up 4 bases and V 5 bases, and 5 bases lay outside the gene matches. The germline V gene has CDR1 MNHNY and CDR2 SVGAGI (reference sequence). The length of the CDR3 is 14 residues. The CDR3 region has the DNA TGTGCCAGCAGTCGGGGACAGGGAATCTATGGCTACACCTTC. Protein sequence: CASSRGQGIYGYTF.

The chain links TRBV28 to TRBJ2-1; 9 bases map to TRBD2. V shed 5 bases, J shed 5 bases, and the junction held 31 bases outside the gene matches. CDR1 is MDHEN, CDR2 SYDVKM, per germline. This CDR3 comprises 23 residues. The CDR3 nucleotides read TGTGCCAGCAGTCTACTCTTTCCTCAGACGACTGGGTTGGCTAGCGGGGAAAACAATGAGCAGTTCTTC. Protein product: CASSLLFPQTTGLASGENNEQFF.

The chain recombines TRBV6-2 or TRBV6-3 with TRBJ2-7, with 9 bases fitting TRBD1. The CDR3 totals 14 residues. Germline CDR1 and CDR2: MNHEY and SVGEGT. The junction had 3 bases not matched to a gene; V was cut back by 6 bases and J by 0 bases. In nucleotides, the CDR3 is TGTGCCAGCAGCGGGGACAGGGTCTCCTACGAGCAGTACTTC. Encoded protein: CASSGDRVSYEQYF.